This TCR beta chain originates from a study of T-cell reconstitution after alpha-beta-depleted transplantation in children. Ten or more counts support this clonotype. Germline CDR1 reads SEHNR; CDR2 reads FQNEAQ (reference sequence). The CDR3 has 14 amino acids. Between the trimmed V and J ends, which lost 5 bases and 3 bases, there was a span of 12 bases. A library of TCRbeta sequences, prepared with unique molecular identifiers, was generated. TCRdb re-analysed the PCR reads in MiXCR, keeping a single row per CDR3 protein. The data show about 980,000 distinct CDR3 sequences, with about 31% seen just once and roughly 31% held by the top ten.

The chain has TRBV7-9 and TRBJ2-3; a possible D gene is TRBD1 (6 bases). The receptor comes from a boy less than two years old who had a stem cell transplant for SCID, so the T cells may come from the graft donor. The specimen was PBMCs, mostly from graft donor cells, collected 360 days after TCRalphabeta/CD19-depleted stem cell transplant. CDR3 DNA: TGTGCCAGCAGCCCCTGGACAGATACAGATACGCAGTATTTT. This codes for CASSPWTDTDTQYF.